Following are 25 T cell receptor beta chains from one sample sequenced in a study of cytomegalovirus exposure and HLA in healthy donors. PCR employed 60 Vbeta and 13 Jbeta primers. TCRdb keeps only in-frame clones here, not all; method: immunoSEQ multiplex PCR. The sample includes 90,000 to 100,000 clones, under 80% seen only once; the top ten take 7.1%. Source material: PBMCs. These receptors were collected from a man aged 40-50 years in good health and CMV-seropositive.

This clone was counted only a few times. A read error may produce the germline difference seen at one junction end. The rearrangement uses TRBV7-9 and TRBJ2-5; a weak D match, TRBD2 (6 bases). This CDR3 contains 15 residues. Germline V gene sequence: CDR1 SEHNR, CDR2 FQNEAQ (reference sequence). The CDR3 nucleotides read TGTTCCAGCAGCTTGGCCGGAGGGATCCAAGAGACCCAGTACTTC. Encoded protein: CSSSLAGGIQETQYF.

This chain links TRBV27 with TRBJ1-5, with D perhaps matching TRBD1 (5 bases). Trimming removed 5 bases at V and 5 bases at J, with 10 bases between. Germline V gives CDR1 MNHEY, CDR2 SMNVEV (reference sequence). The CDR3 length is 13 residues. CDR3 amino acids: CASSRQPDQPQHF. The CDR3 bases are TGTGCCAGCAGTCGACAGCCCGATCAGCCCCAGCATTTT.

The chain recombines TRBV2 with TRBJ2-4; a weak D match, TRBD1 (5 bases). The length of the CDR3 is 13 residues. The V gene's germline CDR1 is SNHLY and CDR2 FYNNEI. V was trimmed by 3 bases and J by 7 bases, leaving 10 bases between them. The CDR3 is CASSDPPGNIQYF. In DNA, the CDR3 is TGTGCCAGCAGTGACCCGCCAGGGAACATTCAGTACTTC.

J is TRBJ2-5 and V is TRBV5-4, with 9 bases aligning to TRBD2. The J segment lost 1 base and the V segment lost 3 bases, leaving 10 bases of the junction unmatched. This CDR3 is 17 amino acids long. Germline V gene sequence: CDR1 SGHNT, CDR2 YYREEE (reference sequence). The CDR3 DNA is TGTGCCAGCAGCTCTAGAGCGGGGGGCCCCCTCCAAGAGACCCAGTACTTC. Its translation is CASSSRAGGPLQETQYF.

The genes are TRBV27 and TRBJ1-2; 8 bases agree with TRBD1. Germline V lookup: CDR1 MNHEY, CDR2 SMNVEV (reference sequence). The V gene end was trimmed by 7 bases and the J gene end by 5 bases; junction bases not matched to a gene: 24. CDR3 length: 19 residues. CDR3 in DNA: TGTGCCAGCATTAGTGAACAGGGGGACGAGACTTCTTCCCTTTATGGCTACACCTTC. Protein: CASISEQGDETSSLYGYTF.

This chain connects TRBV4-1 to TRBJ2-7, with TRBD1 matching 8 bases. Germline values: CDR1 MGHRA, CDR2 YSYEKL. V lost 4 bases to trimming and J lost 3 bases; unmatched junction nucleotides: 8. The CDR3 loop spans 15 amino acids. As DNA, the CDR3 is TGCGCCAGCAGCCGGCCAGGACAGGGCCTCTACGAGCAGTACTTC. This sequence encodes CASSRPGQGLYEQYF.

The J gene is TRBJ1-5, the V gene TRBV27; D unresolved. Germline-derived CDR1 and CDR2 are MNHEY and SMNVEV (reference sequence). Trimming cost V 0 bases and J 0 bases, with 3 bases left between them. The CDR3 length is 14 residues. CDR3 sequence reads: CASSLSASNQPQHF. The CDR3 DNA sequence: TGTGCCAGCAGTTTATCGGCTAGCAATCAGCCCCAGCATTTT.

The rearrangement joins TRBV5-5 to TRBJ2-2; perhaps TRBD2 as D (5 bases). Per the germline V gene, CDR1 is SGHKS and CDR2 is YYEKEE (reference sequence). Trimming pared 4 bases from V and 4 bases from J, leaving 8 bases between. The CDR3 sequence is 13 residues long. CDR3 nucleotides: TGTGCCAGCAGCCCCGGACTCACCGGGGAGCTGTTTTTT. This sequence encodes CASSPGLTGELFF. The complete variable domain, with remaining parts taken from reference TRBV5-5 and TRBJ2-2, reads DAGVTQSPTHLIKTRGQQVTLRCSPISGHKSVSWYQQVLGQGPQFIFQYYEKEERGRGNFPDRFSARQFPNYSSELNVNALLLGDSALYLCASSPGLTGELFFGEGSRLTVL.

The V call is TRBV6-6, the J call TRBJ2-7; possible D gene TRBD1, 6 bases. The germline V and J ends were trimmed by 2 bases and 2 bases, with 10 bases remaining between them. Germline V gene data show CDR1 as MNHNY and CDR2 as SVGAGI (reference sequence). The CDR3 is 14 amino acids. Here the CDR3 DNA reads TGTGCCAGCAGTTACCAGGGGTCCCCCTACGAGCAGTACTTC. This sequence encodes CASSYQGSPYEQYF.

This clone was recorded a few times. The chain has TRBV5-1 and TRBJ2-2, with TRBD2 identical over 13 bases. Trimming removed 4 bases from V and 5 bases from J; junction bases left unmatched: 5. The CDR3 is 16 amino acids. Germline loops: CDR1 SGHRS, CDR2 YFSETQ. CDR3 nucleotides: TGCGCCAGCAGCCCCCCGACTAGCGGGGGGACCGGGGAGCTGTTTTTT. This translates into CASSPPTSGGTGELFF.

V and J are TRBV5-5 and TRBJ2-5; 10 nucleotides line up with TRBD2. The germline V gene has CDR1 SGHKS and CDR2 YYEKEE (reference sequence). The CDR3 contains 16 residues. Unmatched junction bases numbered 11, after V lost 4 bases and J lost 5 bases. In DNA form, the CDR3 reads TGTGCCAGCAGCCTTAGTAGCGGGGGGACCGGGGAGACCCAGTACTTC. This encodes CASSLSSGGTGETQYF.

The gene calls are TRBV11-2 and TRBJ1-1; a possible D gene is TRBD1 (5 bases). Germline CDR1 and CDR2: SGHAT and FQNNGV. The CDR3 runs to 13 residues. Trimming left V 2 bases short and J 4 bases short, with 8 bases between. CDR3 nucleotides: TGTGCCAGCAGCTTACAGGGTGGCACTGAAGCTTTCTTT. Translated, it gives CASSLQGGTEAFF.

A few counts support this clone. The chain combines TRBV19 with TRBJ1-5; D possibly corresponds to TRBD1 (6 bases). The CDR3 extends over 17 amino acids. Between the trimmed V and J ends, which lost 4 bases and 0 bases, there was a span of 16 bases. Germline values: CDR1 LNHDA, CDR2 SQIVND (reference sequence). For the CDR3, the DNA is TGTGCCAGTAGTACTCTAGGGGACAAGTTTAGCAATCAGCCCCAGCATTTT. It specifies CASSTLGDKFSNQPQHF.

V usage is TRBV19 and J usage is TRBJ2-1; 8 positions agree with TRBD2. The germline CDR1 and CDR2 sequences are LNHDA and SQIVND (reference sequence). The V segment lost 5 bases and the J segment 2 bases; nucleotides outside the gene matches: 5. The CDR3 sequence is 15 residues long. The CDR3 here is CASSGWGLAYNEQFF. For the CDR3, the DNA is TGTGCCAGTAGTGGGTGGGGACTAGCCTACAATGAGCAGTTCTTC.

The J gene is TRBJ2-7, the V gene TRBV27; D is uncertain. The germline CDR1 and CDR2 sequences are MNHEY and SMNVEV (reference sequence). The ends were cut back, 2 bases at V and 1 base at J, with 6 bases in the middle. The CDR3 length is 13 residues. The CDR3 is CASSLGQSYEQYF. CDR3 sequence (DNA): TGTGCCAGCAGTTTAGGGCAATCCTACGAGCAGTACTTC.

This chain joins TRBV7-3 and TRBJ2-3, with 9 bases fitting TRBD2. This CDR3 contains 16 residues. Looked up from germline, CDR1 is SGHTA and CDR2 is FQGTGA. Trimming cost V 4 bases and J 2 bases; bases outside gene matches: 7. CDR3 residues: CASSSGTSYLTDTQYF. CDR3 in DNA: TGTGCCAGCAGCTCCGGGACTAGCTACCTCACAGATACGCAGTATTTT. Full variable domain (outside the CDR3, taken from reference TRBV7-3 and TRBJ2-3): GAGVSQTPSNKVTEKGKYVELRCDPISGHTALYWYRQSLGQGPEFLIYFQGTGAADDSGLPNDRFFAVRPEGSVSTLKIQRTERGDSAVYLCASSSGTSYLTDTQYFGPGTRLTVL.

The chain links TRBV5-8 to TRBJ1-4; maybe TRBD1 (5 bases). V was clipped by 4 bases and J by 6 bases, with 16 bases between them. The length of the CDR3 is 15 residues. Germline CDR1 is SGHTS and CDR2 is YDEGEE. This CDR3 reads CASSHGQFGDEKLFF. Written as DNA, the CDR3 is TGTGCCAGCAGCCACGGACAATTTGGAGATGAAAAACTGTTTTTT.

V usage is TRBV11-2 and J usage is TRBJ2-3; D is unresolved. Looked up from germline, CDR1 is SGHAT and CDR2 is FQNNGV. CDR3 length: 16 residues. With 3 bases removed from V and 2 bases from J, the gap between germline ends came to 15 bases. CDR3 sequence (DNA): TGTGCCAGCAGCTTTTCCTCCACTATATTCACAGATACGCAGTATTTT. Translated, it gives CASSFSSTIFTDTQYF.

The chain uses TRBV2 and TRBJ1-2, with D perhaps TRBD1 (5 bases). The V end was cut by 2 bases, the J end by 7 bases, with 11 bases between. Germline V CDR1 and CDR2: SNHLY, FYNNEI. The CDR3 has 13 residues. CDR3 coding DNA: TGTGCCAGCAGTGAATCTAAGGGGCTTGGCTACACCTTC. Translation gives CASSESKGLGYTF. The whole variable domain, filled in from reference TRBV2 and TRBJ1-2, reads EPEVTQTPSHQVTQMGQEVILRCVPISNHLYFYWYRQILGQKVEFLVSFYNNEISEKSEIFDDQFSVERPDGSNFTLKIRSTKLEDSAMYFCASSESKGLGYTFGSGTRLTVV.

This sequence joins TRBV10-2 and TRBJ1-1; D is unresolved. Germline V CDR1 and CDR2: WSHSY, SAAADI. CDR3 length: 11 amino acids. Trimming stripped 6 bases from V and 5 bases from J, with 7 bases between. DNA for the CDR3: TGCGCCAGCAGACGAGGAACTGAAGCTTTCTTT. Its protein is CASRRGTEAFF.

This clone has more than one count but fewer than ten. The CDR3 here is CASSFGTGRYEQYF. Here the CDR3 DNA reads TGTGCCAGCAGTTTCGGGACAGGTCGTTACGAGCAGTACTTC. The chain links TRBV28 to TRBJ2-7, with TRBD1 matching 8 bases. Germline CDR1 is MDHEN and CDR2 is SYDVKM. The CDR3 has 14 residues. Trimming took 3 bases from V and 4 from J; bases not matched to a gene: 5.

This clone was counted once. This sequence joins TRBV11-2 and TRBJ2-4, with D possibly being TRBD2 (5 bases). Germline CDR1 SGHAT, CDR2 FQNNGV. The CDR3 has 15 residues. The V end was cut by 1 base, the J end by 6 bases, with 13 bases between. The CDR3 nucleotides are TGTGCCAGCAGCTTAGTGCTACCGGGGAGAAACATTCAGTACTTC. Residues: CASSLVLPGRNIQYF.

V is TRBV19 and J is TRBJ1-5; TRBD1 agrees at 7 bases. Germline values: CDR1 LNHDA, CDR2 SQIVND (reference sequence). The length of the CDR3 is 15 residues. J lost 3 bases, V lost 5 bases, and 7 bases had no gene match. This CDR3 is CASSEAGTVNQPQHF. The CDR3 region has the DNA TGTGCCAGTAGTGAAGCCGGGACAGTCAATCAGCCCCAGCATTTT.

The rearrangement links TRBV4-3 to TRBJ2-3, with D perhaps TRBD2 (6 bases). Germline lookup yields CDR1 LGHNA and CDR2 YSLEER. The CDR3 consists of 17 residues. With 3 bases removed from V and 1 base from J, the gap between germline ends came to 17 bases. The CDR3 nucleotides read TGCGCCAGCAGCCAGGCCCCTGGGGGGTTTGGCACAGATACGCAGTATTTT. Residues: CASSQAPGGFGTDTQYF.

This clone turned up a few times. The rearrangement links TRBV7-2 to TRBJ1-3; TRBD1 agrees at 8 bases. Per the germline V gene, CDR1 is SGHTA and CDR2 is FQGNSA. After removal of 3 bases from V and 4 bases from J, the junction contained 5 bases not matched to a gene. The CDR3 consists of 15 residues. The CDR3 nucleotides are TGTGCCAGCAGCTTTCGGACAGGGAGGGGAAACACCATATATTTT. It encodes CASSFRTGRGNTIYF.